The source of this TCR beta chain is a study of breast tumors, draining lymph nodes, adjacent tissues. Germline CDR1 MDHEN, CDR2 SYDVKM. There are 15 residues in the CDR3. V was shortened by 6 bases and J by 2 bases, with 14 bases between the two germline ends. The sample holds a few counts of this clonotype. Its antigen is as yet unknown. Regarding the study as a whole: Tumor repertoires ranked between lymph nodes and nontumor tissue in diversity, with V and J gene preferences. The lymph node origin of tumor T cells was framed as consistent with a hypothesis, not demonstrated. Data fit most tumor T cells coming from lymph node, expanding in tumor. Luminal-like breast cancer showed significantly higher tumor–nontumor repertoire similarity than basal-like.

Each CDR3 protein is one row after TCRdb ran MiXCR on the multiplex PCR reads. The profile shows around 230,000 distinct CDR3 sequences, 34% of them singletons. Samples came from axillary lymph nodes draining the breast cancer. The V gene is TRBV28, the J gene TRBJ1-5, with D tentatively TRBD1 (5 bases). The TCR originated in a female donor with breast cancer. Some clones in this sample may be carry-over from other donors' samples. The specimen was axillary lymph node tissue. The CDR3 DNA reads as TGTGCCAGCAGCTACAGGCGGTTCGGCAATCAGCCCCAGCATTTT. This translates into CASSYRRFGNQPQHF.